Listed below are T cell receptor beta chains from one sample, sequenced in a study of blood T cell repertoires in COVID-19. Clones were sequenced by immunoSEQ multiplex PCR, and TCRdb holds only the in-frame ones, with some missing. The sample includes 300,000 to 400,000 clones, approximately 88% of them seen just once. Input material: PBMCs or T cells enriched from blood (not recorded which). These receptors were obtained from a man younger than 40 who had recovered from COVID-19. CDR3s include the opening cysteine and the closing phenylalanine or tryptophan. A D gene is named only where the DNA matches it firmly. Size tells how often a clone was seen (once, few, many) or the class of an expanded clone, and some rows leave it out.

CDR3 protein: CASSPGQNYGYTF; CDR3 DNA: TGTGCCAGCAGCCCGGGACAGAACTATGGCTACACCTTC; D gene: TRBD1; J gene: TRBJ1-2; CDR3 length: 13; clone size: -; V gene: TRBV5-4
CDR3 protein: CAVAGGSNQPQHF; CDR3 DNA: TGTGCCGTCGCGGGTGGTTCCAATCAGCCCCAGCATTTT; D gene: -; J gene: TRBJ1-5; CDR3 length: 13; clone size: -; V gene: TRBV12-3/TRBV12-4
CDR3 protein: CASSFRASGGQETQYF; CDR3 DNA: TGTGCCAGCAGCTTCAGGGCTAGCGGGGGCCAAGAGACCCAGTACTTC; D gene: TRBD2; J gene: TRBJ2-5; CDR3 length: 16; clone size: once; V gene: TRBV7-3
CDR3 protein: CASSLFHSPTDTQYF; CDR3 DNA: TGTGCCAGCAGCTTGTTTCACAGCCCCACAGATACGCAGTATTTT; D gene: -; J gene: TRBJ2-3; CDR3 length: 15; clone size: -; V gene: TRBV5-5
CDR3 protein: CASSQVKETQYF; CDR3 DNA: TGTGCCAGCAGCCAAGTTAAAGAGACCCAGTACTTC; D gene: -; J gene: TRBJ2-5; CDR3 length: 12; clone size: -; V gene: TRBV3-1/TRBV3-2
CDR3 protein: CASSSPGQGEQETQYF; CDR3 DNA: TGTGCCAGCAGCTCGCCGGGACAGGGCGAACAAGAGACCCAGTACTTC; D gene: TRBD1; J gene: TRBJ2-5; CDR3 length: 16; clone size: -; V gene: TRBV7-9
CDR3 protein: CVVTGGPTDTQYF; CDR3 DNA: TGTGTGGTCACAGGGGGACCCACAGATACGCAGTATTTT; D gene: TRBD1; J gene: TRBJ2-3; CDR3 length: 13; clone size: -; V gene: TRBV12-3/TRBV12-4
CDR3 protein: CASISQTPGTGELFF; CDR3 DNA: TGCGCCAGCATCTCACAAACCCCGGGGACCGGGGAGCTGTTTTTT; D gene: -; J gene: TRBJ2-2; CDR3 length: 15; clone size: -; V gene: TRBV4-1
CDR3 protein: CAWDQQTYEQYF; CDR3 DNA: TGTGCCTGGGATCAACAAACCTACGAGCAGTACTTC; D gene: -; J gene: TRBJ2-7; CDR3 length: 12; clone size: -; V gene: TRBV30
CDR3 protein: CASSLVGTGRQPQHF; CDR3 DNA: TGTGCCAGCAGTTTGGTCGGGACAGGGAGACAGCCCCAGCATTTT; D gene: TRBD1; J gene: TRBJ1-5; CDR3 length: 15; clone size: -; V gene: TRBV27
CDR3 protein: CASSLDRLLDFEGANEKLFF; CDR3 DNA: TGTGCCAGCAGTTTGGACCGACTCCTGGACTTTGAGGGAGCTAATGAAAAACTGTTTTTT; D gene: -; J gene: TRBJ1-4; CDR3 length: 20; clone size: -; V gene: TRBV27
CDR3 protein: CASSLRQGGKGNEKLFF; CDR3 DNA: TGCGCCAGCAGCTTGAGGCAGGGAGGAAAGGGTAATGAAAAACTGTTTTTT; D gene: -; J gene: TRBJ1-4; CDR3 length: 17; clone size: -; V gene: TRBV5-1
CDR3 protein: CASSRVVQENTEAFF; CDR3 DNA: TGTGCCAGTAGCAGGGTAGTTCAGGAGAACACTGAAGCTTTCTTT; D gene: -; J gene: TRBJ1-1; CDR3 length: 15; clone size: -; V gene: TRBV19
CDR3 protein: CASSEGEFQPQHF; CDR3 DNA: TGTGCCAGCAGTGAAGGTGAGTTCCAGCCCCAGCATTTT; D gene: -; J gene: TRBJ1-5; CDR3 length: 13; clone size: -; V gene: TRBV2
CDR3 protein: CASSAYTGLNTEAFF; CDR3 DNA: TGTGCCAGCAGTGCCTATACAGGGCTGAACACTGAAGCTTTCTTT; D gene: -; J gene: TRBJ1-1; CDR3 length: 15; clone size: few; V gene: TRBV27
CDR3 protein: CASSLVQGYGYTF; CDR3 DNA: TGTGCCAGCAGTTTAGTACAGGGGTATGGCTACACCTTC; D gene: TRBD1; J gene: TRBJ1-2; CDR3 length: 13; clone size: -; V gene: TRBV27
CDR3 protein: CASSEWTGGDYEQYF; CDR3 DNA: TGTGCCAGCAGTGAATGGACAGGGGGCGACTACGAGCAGTACTTC; D gene: TRBD1; J gene: TRBJ2-7; CDR3 length: 15; clone size: once; V gene: TRBV2
CDR3 protein: CASNHRAEQYF; CDR3 DNA: TGTGCCAGCAACCACAGGGCCGAGCAGTACTTC; D gene: -; J gene: TRBJ2-7; CDR3 length: 11; clone size: -; V gene: TRBV6-5
CDR3 protein: CASSADSHNEKLFF; CDR3 DNA: TGTGCCAGTAGTGCAGACAGCCATAATGAAAAACTGTTTTTT; D gene: -; J gene: TRBJ1-4; CDR3 length: 14; clone size: few; V gene: TRBV19
CDR3 protein: CASSSEGRGQTDTQYF; CDR3 DNA: TGTGCCAGCAGCTCCGAGGGCAGGGGGCAAACAGATACGCAGTATTTT; D gene: TRBD1; J gene: TRBJ2-3; CDR3 length: 16; clone size: -; V gene: TRBV13
CDR3 protein: CASSRIAGGYNEQFF; CDR3 DNA: TGTGCCAGCAGTCGTATAGCGGGGGGCTACAATGAGCAGTTCTTC; D gene: TRBD2; J gene: TRBJ2-1; CDR3 length: 15; clone size: once; V gene: TRBV6-5
CDR3 protein: CASSEVGQGYEKLFF; CDR3 DNA: TGTGCCAGCAGTGAGGTTGGACAGGGATATGAAAAACTGTTTTTT; D gene: TRBD1; J gene: TRBJ1-4; CDR3 length: 15; clone size: -; V gene: TRBV6-1